By share of the sample, the clone carrying this T cell receptor (beta chain) is large (0.1 to 1%). Tumor or blood genomic DNA was sequenced, with inputs of 616 ng to 6,004 ng. This record belongs to a study of T cells in tumors after PD-1 blockade. TCRdb's table, derived via immunoSEQ multiplex PCR, lists solely in-frame clones and lacks some. This sample has thousands of clones, with about four fifths found just once. Deletions cut 7 bases from V and 3 bases from J, with 11 bases between. Per germline, CDR1 ENHRY and CDR2 SYGVKD. The CDR3 totals 13 residues. Sequenced here: PBMCs, sampled after anti-PD-1 therapy. The sequence was obtained from a human donor with advanced basal cell or squamous cell carcinoma (not recorded which). V gene TRBV10-3 combines with J gene TRBJ2-3; weak D call: TRBD2 (6 bases). The CDR3 here is CAIKPGETDTQYF. The CDR3, as DNA: TGTGCCATCAAACCGGGGGAGACAGATACGCAGTATTTT.